This T cell receptor (beta chain) derives from a study of blood T cell repertoires in COVID-19. Looking at the study overall: Acute and convalescent COVID-19 samples came from the United States, Italy and Spain.

Only in-frame clones appear in the TCRdb table, and some are missing; sequencing was by immunoSEQ multiplex PCR. In the table there are around 70,000 clones, 87% of which are singletons. The CDR3 runs to 15 residues. After removal of 5 bases from V and 2 bases from J, the junction contained 7 bases not matched to a gene. The germline V gene has CDR1 SGHTA and CDR2 FQGNSA. The clonotype was recovered from a man aged 45-60 years with active COVID-19. The rearrangement uses TRBV7-2 and TRBJ1-2, with 8 bases fitting TRBD1. The specimen sequenced was peripheral blood. CDR3 sequence reads: CASSHRDRKNYGYTF. In nucleotides, the CDR3 is TGTGCCAGCAGCCACCGGGACAGGAAAAACTATGGCTACACCTTC.